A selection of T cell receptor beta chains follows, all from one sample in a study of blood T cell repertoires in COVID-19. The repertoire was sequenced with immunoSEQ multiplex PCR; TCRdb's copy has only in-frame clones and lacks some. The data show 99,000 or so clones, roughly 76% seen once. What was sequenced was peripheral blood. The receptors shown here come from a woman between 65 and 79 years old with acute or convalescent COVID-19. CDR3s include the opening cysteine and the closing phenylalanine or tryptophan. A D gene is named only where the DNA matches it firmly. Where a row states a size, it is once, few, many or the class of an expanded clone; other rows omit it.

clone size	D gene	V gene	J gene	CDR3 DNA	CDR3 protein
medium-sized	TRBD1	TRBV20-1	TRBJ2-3	TGCAGTGCTAGTGGCCCGGGACAGGGGGCATCAGATACGCAGTATTTT	CSASGPGQGASDTQYF
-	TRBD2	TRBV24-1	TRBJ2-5	TGTGCCACCAGTGAACCTAGCGGGAGTGAGACCCAGTACTTC	CATSEPSGSETQYF
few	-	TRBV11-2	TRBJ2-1	TGTGCCAGCAGCGGCGTACGGGGAACCTACAATGAGCAGTTCTTC	CASSGVRGTYNEQFF
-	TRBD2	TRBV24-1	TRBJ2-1	TGTGCCACCAGTGATCCTAGCGGGGTGAAGGGCAATGAGCAGTTCTTC	CATSDPSGVKGNEQFF
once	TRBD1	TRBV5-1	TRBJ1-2	TGCGCCAGCAGCTTGGGGTGGGACAGTCTCTATGGCTACACCTTC	CASSLGWDSLYGYTF
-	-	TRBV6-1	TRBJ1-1	-	CASSEALTFGGVTEAFF
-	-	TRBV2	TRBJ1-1	TGTGCCAGCAGTGAAGCGGGGCCCGTGGCTGAAGCTTTCTTT	CASSEAGPVAEAFF
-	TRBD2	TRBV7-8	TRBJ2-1	TGTGCCAGCAGCTTCCAAGCGGGGGCGGACTACAATGAGCAGTTCTTC	CASSFQAGADYNEQFF
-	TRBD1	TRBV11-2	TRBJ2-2	TGTGCCAGCAGGACCGGGACAGGGGTGGCCGGGGAGCTGTTTTTT	CASRTGTGVAGELFF
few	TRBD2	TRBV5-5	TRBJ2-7	TGTGCCAGCAGCTCCGGGACTAGCTTCGACGAGCAGTACTTC	CASSSGTSFDEQYF
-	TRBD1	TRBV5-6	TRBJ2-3	TGTGCCAGCAGCTTGGGGACAGGGGGCACAGATACGCAGTATTTT	CASSLGTGGTDTQYF
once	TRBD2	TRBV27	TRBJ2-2	TGTGCCACATCACTGGACCCCGGGACTAGCGTTTCCGGGGAGCTGTTTTTT	CATSLDPGTSVSGELFF
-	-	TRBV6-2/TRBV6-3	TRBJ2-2	TGTGCCAGCAGTTACTCGCCTGAATCCGGGGCGAACACCGGGGAGCTGTTTTTT	CASSYSPESGANTGELFF
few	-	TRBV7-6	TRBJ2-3	TGTGCCAGCAGCCTTCACCAGGGGTTGAGCACAGATACGCAGTATTTT	CASSLHQGLSTDTQYF
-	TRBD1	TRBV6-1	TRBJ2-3	TGTGCCAGCAGTGAGGGACAGGGGGGTACAGATACGCAGTATTTT	CASSEGQGGTDTQYF
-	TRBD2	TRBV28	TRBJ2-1	TGTGCCAGCAATAAGAATAGCGGGGGGCCCTACAATGAGCAGTTCTTC	CASNKNSGGPYNEQFF
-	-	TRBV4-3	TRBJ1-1	TGCGCCAGCAGCCAAGGAGGAGGTGGCACTGAAGCTTTCTTT	CASSQGGGGTEAFF
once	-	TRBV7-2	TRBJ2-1	TGTGCCAGCAGCTTAGAGGGGAGCGGGTCTTTTTTCTACAATGAGCAGTTCTTC	CASSLEGSGSFFYNEQFF
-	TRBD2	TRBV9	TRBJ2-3	TGTGCCAGCAGCCTCAGGACTAGCGGAATAGATACGCAGTATTTT	CASSLRTSGIDTQYF
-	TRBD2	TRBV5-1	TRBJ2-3	TGCGCCAGCAGCTTGTCTCTGCGGGGGGGCTTAGATACGCAGTATTTT	CASSLSLRGGLDTQYF
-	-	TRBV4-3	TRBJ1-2	TGCGCCAGCAGCCAAGTCAGTGGGGCCGCTAACTATGGCTACACCTTC	CASSQVSGAANYGYTF
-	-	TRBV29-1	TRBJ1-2	TGCAGCGTTGAAGGGCAGGGGCTTGGCTACACCTTC	CSVEGQGLGYTF
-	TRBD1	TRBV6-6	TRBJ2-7	TGTGCCAGCAGCCCGAGGACAGGGGACGGCGAGCAGTACTTC	CASSPRTGDGEQYF
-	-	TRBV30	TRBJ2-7	TGTGCCTGGAGTGTACGCGGAGTCTACGAGCAGTACTTC	CAWSVRGVYEQYF
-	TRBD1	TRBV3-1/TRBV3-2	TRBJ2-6	TGTGCCAGCAGCCATACAGGGGTCCCCTCTGGGGCCAACGTCCTGACTTTC	CASSHTGVPSGANVLTF
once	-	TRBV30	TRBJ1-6	TGTGCCTCTAGCCCCACCGGCGCCTATAATTCACCCCTCCACTTT	CASSPTGAYNSPLHF
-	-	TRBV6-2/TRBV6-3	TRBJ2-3	TGTGCCAGCACCCCAAGGGGGGGCCGGTTCGGTACGCAGTATTTT	CASTPRGGRFGTQYF
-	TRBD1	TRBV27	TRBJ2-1	TGTGCCAGCAGCCCTACGGGGACAGTGAATGAGCAGTTCTTC	CASSPTGTVNEQFF
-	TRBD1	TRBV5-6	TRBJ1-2	TGTGCCAGCAGCTTGTTAGGGGGCGCGTATGGCTACACCTTC	CASSLLGGAYGYTF
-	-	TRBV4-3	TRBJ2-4	TGCGCCAGCAGCCAAGATCGGCCGGGCATTCAGTACTTC	CASSQDRPGIQYF